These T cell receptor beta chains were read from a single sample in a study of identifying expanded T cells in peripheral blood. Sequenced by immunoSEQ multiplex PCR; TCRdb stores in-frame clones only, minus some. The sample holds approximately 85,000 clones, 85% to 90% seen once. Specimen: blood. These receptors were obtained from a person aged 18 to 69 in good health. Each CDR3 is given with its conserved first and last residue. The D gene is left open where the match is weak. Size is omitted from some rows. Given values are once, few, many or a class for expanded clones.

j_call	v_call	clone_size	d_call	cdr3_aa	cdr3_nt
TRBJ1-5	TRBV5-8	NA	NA	CASRTRFRGSNQPQHF	TGTGCCAGCCGCACCCGGTTCAGGGGTAGCAATCAGCCCCAGCATTTT
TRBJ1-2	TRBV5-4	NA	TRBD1	CASSLLTRQGAPMANYGYTF	TGTGCCAGCAGCTTGCTCACAAGACAGGGGGCGCCAATGGCTAACTATGGCTACACCTTC
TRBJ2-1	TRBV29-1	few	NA	CSVEEVGRGNEQFF	TGCAGCGTTGAAGAAGTAGGTAGGGGCAATGAGCAGTTCTTC
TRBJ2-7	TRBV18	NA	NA	CASSTGIGYEQYF	TGTGCCAGCTCCACAGGGATTGGCTACGAGCAGTACTTC
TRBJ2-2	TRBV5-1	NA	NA	CASSFLTLRLSGELFF	TGCGCCAGCAGCTTCCTGACTCTCCGGTTATCCGGGGAGCTGTTTTTT
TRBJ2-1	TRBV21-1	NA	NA	CLPGRWTCGSREQFF	TGTTTACCGGGACGGTGGACCTGTGGGTCTCGGGAGCAGTTCTTC
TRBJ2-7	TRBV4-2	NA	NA	CASSQEFGGMDIFEQYF	TGTGCCAGCAGCCAAGAATTTGGGGGAATGGATATATTCGAGCAGTACTTC
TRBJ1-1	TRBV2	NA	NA	CALPARTF	TGTGCCCTCCCGGCGCGGACGTTT
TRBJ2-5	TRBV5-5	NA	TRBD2	CASSLELAGGRETQYF	TGTGCCAGCAGCTTGGAATTAGCGGGGGGGCGTGAGACCCAGTACTTC
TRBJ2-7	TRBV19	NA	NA	CASSNSGRSSYEQYF	TGTGCCAGTAGTAATTCGGGACGTTCTTCCTACGAGCAGTACTTC
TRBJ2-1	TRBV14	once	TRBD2	CASSQLTGGGSYNEQFF	TGTGCCAGCAGCCAATTGACGGGAGGAGGCTCCTACAATGAGCAGTTCTTC
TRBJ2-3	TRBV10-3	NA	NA	CAISPTDSTDTQYF	TGTGCCATCAGTCCGACGGATAGCACAGATACGCAGTATTTT
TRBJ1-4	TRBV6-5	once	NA	CASGLNEKLFF	TGTGCCAGCGGCCTAAATGAAAAACTGTTTTTT
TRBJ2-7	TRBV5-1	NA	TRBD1	CASSMTGGRNEQYF	TGCGCCAGCAGCATGACAGGGGGCCGAAACGAGCAGTACTTC
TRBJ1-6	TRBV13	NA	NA	CASSLAVGSGTSPLHF	TGTGCCAGCAGCTTAGCGGTTGGGTCAGGAACTTCACCCCTCCACTTT
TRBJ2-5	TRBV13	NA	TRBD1	CATAAWAGGQQTQYF	TGTGCCACCGCCGCCTGGGCAGGGGGCCAGCAGACCCAGTACTTC
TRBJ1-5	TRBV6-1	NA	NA	CASRAGPGSNQPQHF	TGTGCCAGCAGAGCCGGGCCCGGGAGCAATCAGCCCCAGCATTTT
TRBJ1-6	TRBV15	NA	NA	CATSTIEGGRNSPLHF	TGTGCCACCAGCACCATCGAGGGCGGAAGGAATTCACCCCTCCACTTT
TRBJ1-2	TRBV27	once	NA	CASSLLPRAGTYGYTF	TGTGCCAGCAGTTTACTCCCTAGGGCAGGGACCTATGGCTACACCTTC
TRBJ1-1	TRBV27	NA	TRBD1	CATHRTGRRDTEAFF	TGTGCCACCCATCGGACAGGGCGCCGTGACACTGAAGCTTTCTTT
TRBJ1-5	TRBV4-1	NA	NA	CASSRGHNQPQHF	TGCGCCAGCAGCCGGGGCCACAATCAGCCCCAGCATTTT
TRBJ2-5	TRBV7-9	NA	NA	CASSLSPGVWFGTQYF	TGTGCCAGCAGCTTAAGTCCGGGGGTCTGGTTTGGGACCCAGTACTTC